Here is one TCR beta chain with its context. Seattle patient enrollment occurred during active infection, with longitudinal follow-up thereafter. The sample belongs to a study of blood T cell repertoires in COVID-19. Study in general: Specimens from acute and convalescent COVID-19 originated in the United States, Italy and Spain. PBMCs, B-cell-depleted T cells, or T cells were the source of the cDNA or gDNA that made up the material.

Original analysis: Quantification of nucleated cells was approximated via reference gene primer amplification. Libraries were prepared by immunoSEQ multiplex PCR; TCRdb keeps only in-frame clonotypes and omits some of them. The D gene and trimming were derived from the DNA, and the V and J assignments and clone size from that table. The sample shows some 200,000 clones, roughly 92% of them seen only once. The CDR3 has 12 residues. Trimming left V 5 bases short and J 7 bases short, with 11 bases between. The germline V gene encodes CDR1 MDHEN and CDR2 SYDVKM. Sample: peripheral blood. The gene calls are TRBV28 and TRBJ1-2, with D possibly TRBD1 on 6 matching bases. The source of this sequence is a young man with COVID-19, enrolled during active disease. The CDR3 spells CASSRGIRGYTF. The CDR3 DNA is TGTGCCAGCAGTAGGGGGATCCGTGGCTACACCTTC.